This TCR beta chain was obtained from a study of T cells of healthy individuals. This clonotype was detected ten times or more. CDR3 size: 14 residues. V lost 6 bases, J lost 0 bases, and 3 bases stayed unmatched. Germline values: CDR1 MNHNS, CDR2 SASEGT. TCRdb re-called the 5' RACE reads with MiXCR, one entry per CDR3 protein. The profile shows 40,000 to 65,000 distinct CDR3 sequences, about 15% of them singletons. This clonotype originated in a human donor in good health. V gene TRBV6-1 combines with J gene TRBJ2-3, with 7 bases identical to TRBD1. CDR3 bases: TGTGCCAGCAGGCTACAGGGGAGCACAGATACGCAGTATTTT. It codes for CASRLQGSTDTQYF.